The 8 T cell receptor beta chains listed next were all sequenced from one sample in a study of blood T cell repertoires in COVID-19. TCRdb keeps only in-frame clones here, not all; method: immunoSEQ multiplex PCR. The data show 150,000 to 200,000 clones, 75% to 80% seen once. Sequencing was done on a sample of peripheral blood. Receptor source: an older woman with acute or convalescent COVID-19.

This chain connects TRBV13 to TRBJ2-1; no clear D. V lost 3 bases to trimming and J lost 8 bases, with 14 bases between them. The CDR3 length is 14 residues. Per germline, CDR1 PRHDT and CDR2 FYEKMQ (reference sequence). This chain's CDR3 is CASSFSRVRDEQFF. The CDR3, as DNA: TGTGCCAGCAGCTTTAGCCGAGTACGGGATGAGCAGTTCTTC.

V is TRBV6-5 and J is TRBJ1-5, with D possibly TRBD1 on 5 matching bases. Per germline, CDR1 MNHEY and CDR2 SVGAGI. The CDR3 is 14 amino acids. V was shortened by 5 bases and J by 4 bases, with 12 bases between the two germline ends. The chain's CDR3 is CASSSSRANQPQHF. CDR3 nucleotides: TGTGCCAGCAGTAGCTCCAGGGCTAATCAGCCCCAGCATTTT.

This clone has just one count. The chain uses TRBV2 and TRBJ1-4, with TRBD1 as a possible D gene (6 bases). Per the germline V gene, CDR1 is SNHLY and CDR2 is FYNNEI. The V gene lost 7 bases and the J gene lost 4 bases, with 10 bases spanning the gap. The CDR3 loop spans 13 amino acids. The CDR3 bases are TGTGCCAGCAAGACGGACAGTAATGAAAAACTGTTTTTT. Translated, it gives CASKTDSNEKLFF.

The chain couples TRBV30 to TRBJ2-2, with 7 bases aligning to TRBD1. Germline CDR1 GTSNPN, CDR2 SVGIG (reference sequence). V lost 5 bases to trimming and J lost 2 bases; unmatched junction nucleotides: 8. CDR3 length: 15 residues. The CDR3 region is CAWRLTGKNTGELFF. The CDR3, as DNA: TGTGCCTGGCGCTTGACAGGGAAAAACACCGGGGAGCTGTTTTTT.

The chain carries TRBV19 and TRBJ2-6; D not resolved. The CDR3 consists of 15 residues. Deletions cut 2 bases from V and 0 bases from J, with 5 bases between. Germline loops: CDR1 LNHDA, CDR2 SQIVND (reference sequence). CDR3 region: CASSIIFSGANVLTF. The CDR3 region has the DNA TGTGCCAGTAGTATAATATTCTCTGGGGCCAACGTCCTGACTTTC.

CDR3 sequence (DNA): TGTGCCAGCAGCGCCATGTTCGGATCAGACTATGAAGCTTTCTTT. It yields the protein CASSAMFGSDYEAFF. The chain links TRBV7-8 to TRBJ1-1; D is ambiguous. Trimming took 5 bases from V and 7 from J, leaving 20 bases between them. This CDR3 contains 15 residues. Per the germline V gene, CDR1 is SGHVS and CDR2 is FQNEAQ.

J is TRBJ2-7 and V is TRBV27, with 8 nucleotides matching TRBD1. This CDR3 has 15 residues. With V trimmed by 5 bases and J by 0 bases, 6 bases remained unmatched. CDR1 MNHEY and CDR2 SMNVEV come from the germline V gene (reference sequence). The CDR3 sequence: CASSPRTGSSYEQYF. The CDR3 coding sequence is TGTGCCAGCAGTCCGCGGACAGGGAGCTCCTACGAGCAGTACTTC.

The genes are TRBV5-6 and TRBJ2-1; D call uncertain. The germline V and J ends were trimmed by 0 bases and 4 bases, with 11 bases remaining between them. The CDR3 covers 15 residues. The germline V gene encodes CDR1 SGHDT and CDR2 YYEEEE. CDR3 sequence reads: CASSLVSLDYNEQFF. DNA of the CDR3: TGTGCCAGCAGCTTGGTATCGCTAGATTACAATGAGCAGTTCTTC.